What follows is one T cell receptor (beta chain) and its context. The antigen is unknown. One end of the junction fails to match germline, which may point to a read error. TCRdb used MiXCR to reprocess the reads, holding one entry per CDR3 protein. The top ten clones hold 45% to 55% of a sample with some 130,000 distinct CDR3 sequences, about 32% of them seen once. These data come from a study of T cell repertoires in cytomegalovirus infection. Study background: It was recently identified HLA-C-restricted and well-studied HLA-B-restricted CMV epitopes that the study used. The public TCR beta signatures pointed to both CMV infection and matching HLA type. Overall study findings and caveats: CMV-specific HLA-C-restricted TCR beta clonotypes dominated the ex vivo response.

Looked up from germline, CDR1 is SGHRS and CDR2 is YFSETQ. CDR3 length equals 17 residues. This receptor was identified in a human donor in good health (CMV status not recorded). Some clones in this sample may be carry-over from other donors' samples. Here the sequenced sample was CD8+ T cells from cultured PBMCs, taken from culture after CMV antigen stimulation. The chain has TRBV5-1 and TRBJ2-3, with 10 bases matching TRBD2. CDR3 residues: CASSSSEDAPGLATDTF. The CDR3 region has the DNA TGCGCCAGCAGCTCGTCTGAGGACGCTCCGGGACTAGCGACAGATACTTTT. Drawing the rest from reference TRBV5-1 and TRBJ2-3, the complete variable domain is KAGVTQTPRYLIKTRGQQVTLSCSPISGHRSVSWYQQTPGQGLQFLFEYFSETQRNKGNFPGRFSGRQFSNSRSEMNVSTLELGDSALYLCASSSSEDAPGLATDTFGPGTRLTVL.